A selection of T cell receptor beta chains follows, all from one sample in a study of cytomegalovirus exposure and HLA in healthy donors. The table came from immunoSEQ multiplex PCR; TCRdb's copy has only in-frame clones and leaves some out. The profile shows 75,000 to 100,000 clones, around 77% of them singletons. Sequences were obtained from PBMCs. The receptors were gathered from a man between 35 and 55 years old in good health and CMV-seronegative. The conserved cysteine and the conserved F or W are not part of the CDR3 here. The order of the fields is J gene, V gene, D gene, clone size, CDR3 protein. The D gene is left open where the match is weak. Where a row states a size, it is once, few, many or the class of an expanded clone; other rows omit it.

TRBJ2-3	TRBV5-4	TRBD2	-	ASSLSSSGDTQY
TRBJ2-3	TRBV18	-	-	ASSPLGPGTPSTDTQY
-	TRBV29-1	-	-	SVEGGDSSPYEQY
TRBJ1-1	TRBV6-6	TRBD1	few	ASSPQGLGTEAF
TRBJ2-1	TRBV30	TRBD2	-	AWSAKGLGSHEQF
TRBJ1-4	TRBV10-3	-	-	AIGPGGGEKLF
TRBJ1-6	TRBV2	-	-	ASSESPPESPLH
TRBJ1-1	TRBV18	-	-	ASSPRQENTEAF
TRBJ1-1	TRBV27	-	-	ASSFGQGSLNTEAF
TRBJ1-2	TRBV7-8	-	-	ASSLEAGNYGYT
TRBJ1-2	TRBV19	TRBD1	-	ASSIGGDRVTYGYT
TRBJ2-5	TRBV5-1	TRBD1	-	ASMRQGRQETQY